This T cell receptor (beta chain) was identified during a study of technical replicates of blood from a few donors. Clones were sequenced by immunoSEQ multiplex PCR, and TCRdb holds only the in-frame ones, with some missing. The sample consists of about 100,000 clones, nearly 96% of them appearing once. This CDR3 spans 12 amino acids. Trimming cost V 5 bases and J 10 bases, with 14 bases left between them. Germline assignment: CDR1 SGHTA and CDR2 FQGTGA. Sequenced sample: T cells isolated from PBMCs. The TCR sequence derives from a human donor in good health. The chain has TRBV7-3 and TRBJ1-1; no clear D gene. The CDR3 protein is CASSPGEGTAFF. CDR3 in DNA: TGTGCCAGCAGCCCCGGGGAGGGTACAGCTTTCTTT. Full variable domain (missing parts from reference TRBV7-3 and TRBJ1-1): GAGVSQTPSNKVTEKGKYVELRCDPISGHTALYWYRQSLGQGPEFLIYFQGTGAADDSGLPNDRFFAVRPEGSVSTLKIQRTERGDSAVYLCASSPGEGTAFFGQGTRLTVV.